The clone carrying this TCR beta chain has a count of ten or more. What it binds is unknown. Synthesis of cDNA was performed by 5'RACE using 10-nucleotide random UMIs. TCRdb re-called the 5' RACE reads through MiXCR, storing one row per CDR3 protein. The profile shows under 75,000 distinct CDR3 sequences, about 5.2% of them singletons. The unsorted libraries were produced from 2 million PBMCs held at -80 C. This sample is drawn from a study of neurological immune-mediated disorders. Whole-study results and caveats: In HTLV-1-associated myelopathy, TCR clonal expansion was greatest, and in multiple sclerosis it was least, below healthy controls. The absence of shared CDR3 amino acid sequences among expanded clones across subjects suggests private repertoires in all groups.

The specimen sequenced was PBMCs. This clonotype originated in a human donor with multiple sclerosis. The donor label of this sample is uncertain.

In DNA form, the CDR3 reads TGTGCCAGCAGCTTGCATGAGGCGGCCGATACGCAGTATTTT. Translated, it gives CASSLHEAADTQYF. The chain is built from TRBV5-5 and TRBJ2-3; D is uncertain. In germline, CDR1 is SGHKS, CDR2 YYEKEE (reference sequence). The CDR3 is made up of 14 amino acids. V lost 1 base and J lost 6, with 12 bases in between.